This is a list of T cell receptor beta chains from one sample in a study of cytomegalovirus exposure and HLA in healthy donors. Assay used: immunoSEQ multiplex PCR; TCRdb lists only in-frame clones, some missing. This sample carries 120,000 to 150,000 clones, around 79% of them seen once, and the ten largest clones take approximately 8.3%. Sequencing input: PBMCs. These receptors were collected from a woman between 50 and 59 years old in good health and CMV-seropositive. The CDR3 runs from the conserved cysteine through the conserved F or W. The D gene is left open where the match is weak.

D gene: NA
V gene: TRBV5-1
CDR3 protein: CASSLDSGSYYQETQYF

D gene: NA
V gene: TRBV30
CDR3 protein: CAWSVLQANTQYF

D gene: NA
V gene: TRBV7-9
CDR3 protein: CASSPQGDTQYF

D gene: NA
V gene: TRBV20-1
CDR3 protein: CSHSGYEQYF

D gene: NA
V gene: TRBV29-1
CDR3 protein: CSVEEGGYASAFF

D gene: TRBD2
V gene: TRBV7-9
CDR3 protein: CSSSSTSGGAGETQYF

D gene: TRBD2
V gene: TRBV5-4
CDR3 protein: CASSLSGGQGDTQYF

D gene: TRBD1
V gene: TRBV4-2
CDR3 protein: CASSQDVPGQGYQPQHF

D gene: NA
V gene: TRBV18
CDR3 protein: CASSRDSYEQYF

D gene: TRBD2
V gene: TRBV7-2
CDR3 protein: CASSFSGGAYNEQFF

D gene: NA
V gene: TRBV4-3
CDR3 protein: CASSQGTATGNTIYF

D gene: TRBD1
V gene: TRBV5-1
CDR3 protein: CASSSTGQGARGYTF

D gene: NA
V gene: TRBV2
CDR3 protein: CASRPSSSYEQYF

D gene: NA
V gene: TRBV18
CDR3 protein: CASSNAPDNEQFF

D gene: NA
V gene: TRBV19
CDR3 protein: CASRPDGDTEAFF

D gene: NA
V gene: TRBV19
CDR3 protein: CASSISTDSYEQYF

D gene: TRBD2
V gene: TRBV5-1
CDR3 protein: CASSYGTSGGAGDTQYF

D gene: NA
V gene: TRBV30
CDR3 protein: CAWSVGQGNQPQHF

D gene: NA
V gene: TRBV19
CDR3 protein: CASTAGRDYGYTF

D gene: TRBD1
V gene: TRBV19
CDR3 protein: CASNQGASISPLHF

D gene: NA
V gene: TRBV5-4
CDR3 protein: CASSSRSGYEQYF

D gene: NA
V gene: TRBV29-1
CDR3 protein: CSVDVETYGYTF

D gene: NA
V gene: TRBV6-1
CDR3 protein: CASSEGEQYSNQPQHF

D gene: TRBD1
V gene: TRBV5-1
CDR3 protein: CASSVTGAIYNEQFF

D gene: TRBD1
V gene: TRBV5-1
CDR3 protein: CASSVTGEGYTF

D gene: NA
V gene: TRBV6-5
CDR3 protein: CASSFLGTGRTGELFF

D gene: TRBD2
V gene: TRBV10-3
CDR3 protein: CAISEFETSGEYNEQFF

D gene: NA
V gene: TRBV7-2
CDR3 protein: CASSTTGFSGNTIYF

D gene: TRBD2
V gene: TRBV29-1
CDR3 protein: CSAHRVRLAHGGETQYF

D gene: TRBD1
V gene: TRBV7-6
CDR3 protein: CASSSPEKGASEQYF

D gene: NA
V gene: TRBV10-3
CDR3 protein: CAISEQDTYEQYF

D gene: NA
V gene: TRBV5-1
CDR3 protein: CASSPGSWANEGAFF

D gene: NA
V gene: TRBV7-9
CDR3 protein: CASSLAREQYF

D gene: NA
V gene: TRBV5-6
CDR3 protein: CASSFSNEQFF

D gene: NA
V gene: TRBV5-6
CDR3 protein: CASSLEPNNEQFF

D gene: TRBD1
V gene: TRBV13
CDR3 protein: CASSRRDRGDTEAFF

D gene: TRBD2
V gene: TRBV5-1
CDR3 protein: CASSLGLAGGPANEQFF

D gene: NA
V gene: TRBV13
CDR3 protein: CASSSTAAAGNTIYF

D gene: TRBD1
V gene: TRBV15
CDR3 protein: CATSRTGVSGNTIYF

D gene: NA
V gene: TRBV7-6
CDR3 protein: CASSPARQGNSGYTF

D gene: TRBD2
V gene: TRBV7-6
CDR3 protein: CASSPTSGGINEQFF

D gene: NA
V gene: TRBV11-2
CDR3 protein: CASSSGGASPDTQYF

D gene: NA
V gene: TRBV7-3
CDR3 protein: CASMPGGMSGGYTF

D gene: NA
V gene: TRBV19
CDR3 protein: CASMEGRQPQHF

D gene: TRBD2
V gene: TRBV7-9
CDR3 protein: CASSLVGGGANEQFF

D gene: NA
V gene: TRBV13
CDR3 protein: CASSLPGTGNTIYF

D gene: TRBD2
V gene: TRBV4-1
CDR3 protein: CASSQGAPGGAHEQYF

D gene: NA
V gene: TRBV9
CDR3 protein: CASSVGGYTEAFF

D gene: TRBD2
V gene: TRBV9
CDR3 protein: CASSGEEASGGRETQYF

D gene: TRBD1
V gene: TRBV27
CDR3 protein: CASSAGQVYNEQFF

D gene: TRBD2
V gene: TRBV4-2
CDR3 protein: CASSRSPERGGSTDTQYF

D gene: TRBD1
V gene: TRBV29-1
CDR3 protein: CSVEATGELYEQYF

D gene: NA
V gene: TRBV2
CDR3 protein: CASRPNRENQPQHF

D gene: TRBD1
V gene: TRBV5-8
CDR3 protein: CASSFTRTGAHTGELFF

D gene: NA
V gene: TRBV7-2
CDR3 protein: CASSRQRETQYF

D gene: NA
V gene: TRBV9
CDR3 protein: CASSVGGSTDTQYF

D gene: TRBD1
V gene: TRBV4-1
CDR3 protein: CASSQDSQGARVTQYF

D gene: NA
V gene: TRBV7-3
CDR3 protein: CASSSQEGPYRSPLHF

D gene: TRBD1
V gene: TRBV5-4
CDR3 protein: CASSFPTGGYYGYTF

D gene: NA
V gene: TRBV7-2
CDR3 protein: CASSADGQTHNEQFF